The 9 T cell receptor beta chains below all came from one sample that was sequenced in a study of PD-L1 blockade in urothelial cancer. TCRdb keeps only in-frame clones here, not all; method: immunoSEQ multiplex PCR. The sample lists under 70,000 clones, 65% to 90% occurring once. Time point of the sample: pretreatment peripheral blood. The sequences come from PBMCs, collected around atezolizumab (anti-PD-L1) treatment. The receptors were gathered from a man between 65 and 85 years old with urothelial cancer.

The chain joins TRBV7-3 to TRBJ2-3, with D unresolved. V lost 4 bases to trimming and J lost 2 bases, with 7 bases between them. This CDR3 is 13 amino acids long. The germline gives CDR1 SGHTA, CDR2 FQGTGA. CDR3 residues: CASSSSVTDTQYF. DNA of the CDR3: TGTGCCAGCAGCTCCTCAGTCACAGATACGCAGTATTTT. The full variable domain, with the rest looked up from reference TRBV7-3 and TRBJ2-3, is GAGVSQTPSNKVTEKGKYVELRCDPISGHTALYWYRQSLGQGPEFLIYFQGTGAADDSGLPNDRFFAVRPEGSVSTLKIQRTERGDSAVYLCASSSSVTDTQYFGPGTRLTVL.

The chain links TRBV20-1 to TRBJ2-1; D perhaps matches TRBD2 (5 bases). The CDR3 length is 11 residues. Germline-derived CDR1 and CDR2 are DFQATT and SNEGSKA (reference sequence). Trimming took off 1 base at V and 9 bases at J, with 7 bases between the two ends. The CDR3 reads CSARVDFEQFF. The CDR3 DNA reads as TGCAGTGCTAGAGTGGACTTTGAGCAGTTCTTC.

This clone has just one count. The J gene is TRBJ1-4, the V gene TRBV2; TRBD1 might be the D (5 bases). CDR3 length equals 16 residues. V gave up 6 bases and J gave up 2 bases, with 16 bases separating them. CDR1 is SNHLY and CDR2 is FYNNEI in the germline V gene. Here the CDR3 DNA reads TGTGCCAGCAGGGCCCTTGGACAAACGACTAATGAAAAACTGTTTTTT. This gives the protein CASRALGQTTNEKLFF. The full variable domain, rest sourced from reference TRBV2 and TRBJ1-4, is EPEVTQTPSHQVTQMGQEVILRCVPISNHLYFYWYRQILGQKVEFLVSFYNNEISEKSEIFDDQFSVERPDGSNFTLKIRSTKLEDSAMYFCASRALGQTTNEKLFFGSGTQLSVL.

The sample holds one count of this clone. The CDR3 nucleotides read TGTGCCAGCAGCACGCCGACTAGCGGGAGTGGGCCCTACGAGCAGTACTTC. Amino acids: CASSTPTSGSGPYEQYF. The genes are TRBV7-8 and TRBJ2-7, with TRBD2 identical over 12 bases. V was pared by 5 bases and J by 2 bases, with 10 bases of the junction left unmatched. The CDR3 is 17 residues long. Germline loops: CDR1 SGHVS, CDR2 FQNEAQ.

The chain employs TRBV19 and TRBJ1-1, with TRBD1 matching 8 bases. Germline V lookup: CDR1 LNHDA, CDR2 SQIVND (reference sequence). J lost 6 bases, V lost 6 bases, and 12 bases had no gene match. The CDR3 covers 15 residues. The CDR3 DNA follows: TGTGCCAGTAGAAATTATCCAGGACAGGGCGCTGAAGCTTTCTTT. This codes for CASRNYPGQGAEAFF.

V usage is TRBV5-8 and J usage is TRBJ2-5, with 7 bases matching TRBD2. Germline V gene sequence: CDR1 SGHTS, CDR2 YDEGEE. J was trimmed by 5 bases and V by 0 bases; bases with no gene match: 7. The CDR3 totals 15 residues. The CDR3 sequence: CASSLDGGSGETQYF. For the CDR3, the DNA is TGTGCCAGCAGCTTGGACGGCGGGAGTGGGGAGACCCAGTACTTC.

This chain connects TRBV5-1 to TRBJ2-7; 9 bases match TRBD2. V lost 3 bases to trimming and J lost 5 bases; unmatched junction nucleotides: 3. Per the germline V gene, CDR1 is SGHRS and CDR2 is YFSETQ. This CDR3 region has 13 residues. CDR3 coding DNA: TGCGCCAGCAGCTCCTTAGCGGGAGACGAGCAGTACTTC. As protein: CASSSLAGDEQYF.

The table lists this clone with a few counts. The chain employs TRBV29-1 and TRBJ1-1, with D uncertain. From germline, CDR1 is SQVTM and CDR2 ANQGSEA. The CDR3 is 13 amino acids. V lost 0 bases to trimming and J lost 1 base, with 6 bases between them. CDR3 DNA sequence: TGCAGCGTTGAAGACAGGCGGAACACTGAAGCTTTCTTT. Translating gives CSVEDRRNTEAFF.

V usage is TRBV5-6 and J usage is TRBJ1-1, with 7 bases that match TRBD1. The CDR3 is 12 amino acids. Looked up from germline, CDR1 is SGHDT and CDR2 is YYEEEE. V lost 2 bases, J lost 11 bases, and 6 bases stayed unmatched. The CDR3 sequence is CASSFQDRVAFF. CDR3 nucleotide sequence: TGTGCCAGCAGCTTCCAAGACAGGGTGGCTTTCTTT. Full variable domain (missing parts from reference TRBV5-6 and TRBJ1-1): DAGVTQSPTHLIKTRGQQVTLRCSPKSGHDTVSWYQQALGQGPQFIFQYYEEEERQRGNFPDRFSGHQFPNYSSELNVNALLLGDSALYLCASSFQDRVAFFGQGTRLTVV.